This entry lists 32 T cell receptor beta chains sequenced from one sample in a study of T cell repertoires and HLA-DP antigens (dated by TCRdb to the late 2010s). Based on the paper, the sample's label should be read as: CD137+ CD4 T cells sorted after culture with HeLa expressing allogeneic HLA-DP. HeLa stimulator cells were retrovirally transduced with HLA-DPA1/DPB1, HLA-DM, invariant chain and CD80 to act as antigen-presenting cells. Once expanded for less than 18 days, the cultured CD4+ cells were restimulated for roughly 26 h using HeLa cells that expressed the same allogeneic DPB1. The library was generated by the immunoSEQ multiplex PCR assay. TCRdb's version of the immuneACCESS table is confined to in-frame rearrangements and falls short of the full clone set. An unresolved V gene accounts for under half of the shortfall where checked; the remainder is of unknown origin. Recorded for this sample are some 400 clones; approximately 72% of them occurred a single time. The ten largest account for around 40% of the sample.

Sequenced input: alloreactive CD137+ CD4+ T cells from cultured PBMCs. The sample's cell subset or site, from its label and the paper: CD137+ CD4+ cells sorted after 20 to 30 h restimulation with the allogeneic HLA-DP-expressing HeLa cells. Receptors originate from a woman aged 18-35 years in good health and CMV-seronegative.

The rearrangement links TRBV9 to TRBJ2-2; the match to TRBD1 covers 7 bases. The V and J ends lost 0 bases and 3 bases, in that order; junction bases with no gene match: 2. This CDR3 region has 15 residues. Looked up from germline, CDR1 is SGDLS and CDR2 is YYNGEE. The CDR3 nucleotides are TGTGCCAGCAGCGTAGCAGGGGGTTACACCGGGGAGCTGTTTTTT. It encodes CASSVAGGYTGELFF.

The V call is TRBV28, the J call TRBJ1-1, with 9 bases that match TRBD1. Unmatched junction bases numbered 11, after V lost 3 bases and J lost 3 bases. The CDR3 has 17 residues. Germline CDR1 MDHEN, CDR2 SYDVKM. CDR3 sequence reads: CASSLATGTGFDTEAFF. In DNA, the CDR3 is TGTGCCAGCAGTTTGGCAACCGGGACAGGGTTTGACACTGAAGCTTTCTTT.

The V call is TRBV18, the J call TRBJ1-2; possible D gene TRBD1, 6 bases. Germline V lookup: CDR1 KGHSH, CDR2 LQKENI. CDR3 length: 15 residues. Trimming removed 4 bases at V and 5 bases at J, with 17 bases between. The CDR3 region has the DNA TGTGCCAGCTCACTCCGGGTGGGGGCAACATATGGCTACACCTTC. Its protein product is CASSLRVGATYGYTF.

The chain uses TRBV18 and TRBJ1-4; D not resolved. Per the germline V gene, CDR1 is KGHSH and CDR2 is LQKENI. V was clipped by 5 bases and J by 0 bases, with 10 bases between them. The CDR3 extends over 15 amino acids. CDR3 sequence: CASSSRVATNEKLFF. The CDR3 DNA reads TGTGCCAGCTCATCCCGAGTTGCAACTAATGAAAAACTGTTTTTT.

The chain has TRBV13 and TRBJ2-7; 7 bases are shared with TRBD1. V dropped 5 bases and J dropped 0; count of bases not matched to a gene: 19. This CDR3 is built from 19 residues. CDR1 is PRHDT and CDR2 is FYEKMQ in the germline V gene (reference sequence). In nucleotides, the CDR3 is TGTGCCAGCAGCGTCGGTATGGACAGGTCAACTCCGGGCTCCTACGAGCAGTACGTC. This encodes CASSVGMDRSTPGSYEQYV.

CDR3 nucleotides: TGTGCCAGCAGTGGGGGACTAGCGGAGAAAGAGACCCAGTACTTC. This codes for CASSGGLAEKETQYF. This chain connects TRBV6-4 to TRBJ2-5; 11 bases line up with TRBD2. The CDR3 extends over 15 amino acids. J lost 3 bases, V lost 4 bases, and 4 bases had no gene match. Germline lookup yields CDR1 MRHNA and CDR2 SNTAGT.

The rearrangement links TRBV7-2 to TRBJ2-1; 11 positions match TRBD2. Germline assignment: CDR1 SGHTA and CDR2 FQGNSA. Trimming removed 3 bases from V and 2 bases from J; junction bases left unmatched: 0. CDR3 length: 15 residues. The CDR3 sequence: CASSFSGRAYNEQFF. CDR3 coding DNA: TGTGCCAGCAGCTTTAGCGGGAGGGCCTACAATGAGCAGTTCTTC.

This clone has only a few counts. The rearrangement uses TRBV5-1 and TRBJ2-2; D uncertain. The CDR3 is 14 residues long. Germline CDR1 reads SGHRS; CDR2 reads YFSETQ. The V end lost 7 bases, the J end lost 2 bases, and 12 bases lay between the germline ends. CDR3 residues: CASSLSPNTGELFF. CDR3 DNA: TGCGCCAGCTCCCTTAGCCCCAACACCGGGGAGCTGTTTTTT.

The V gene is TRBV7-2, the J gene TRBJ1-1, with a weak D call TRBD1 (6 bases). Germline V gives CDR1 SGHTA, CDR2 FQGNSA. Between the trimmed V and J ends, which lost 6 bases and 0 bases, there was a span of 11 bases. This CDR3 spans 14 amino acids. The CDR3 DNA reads TGTGCCAGCAGACCCGACAGGATGAACACTGAAGCTTTCTTT. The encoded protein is CASRPDRMNTEAFF.

For the CDR3, the DNA is TGTGCCAGCAGCCTGGACAGGGGGCAGGACTATGGCTACACCTTC. Its translation is CASSLDRGQDYGYTF. The chain employs TRBV7-9 and TRBJ1-2; 11 bases agree with TRBD1. The CDR3 extends over 15 amino acids. The germline CDR1 and CDR2 sequences are SEHNR and FQNEAQ (reference sequence). V shed 5 bases, J shed 3 bases, and the junction held 5 bases outside the gene matches.

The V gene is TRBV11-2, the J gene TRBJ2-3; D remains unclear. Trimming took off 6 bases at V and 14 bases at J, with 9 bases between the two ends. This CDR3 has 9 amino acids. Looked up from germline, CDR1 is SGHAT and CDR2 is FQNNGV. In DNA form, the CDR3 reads TGTGCCAGCAGTACAAGACCGTATTTT. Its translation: CASSTRPYF.

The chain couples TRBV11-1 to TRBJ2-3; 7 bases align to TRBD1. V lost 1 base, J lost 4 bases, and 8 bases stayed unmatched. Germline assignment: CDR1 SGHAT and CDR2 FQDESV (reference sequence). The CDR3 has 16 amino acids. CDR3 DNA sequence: TGTGCCAGCAGCTTAGGGAGGACAGGTTTTCCAGATACGCAGTATTTT. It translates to CASSLGRTGFPDTQYF. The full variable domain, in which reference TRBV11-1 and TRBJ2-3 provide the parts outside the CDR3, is EAEVAQSPRYKITEKSQAVAFWCDPISGHATLYWYRQILGQGPELLVQFQDESVVDDSQLPKDRFSAERLKGVDSTLKIQPAELGDSAMYLCASSLGRTGFPDTQYFGPGTRLTVL.

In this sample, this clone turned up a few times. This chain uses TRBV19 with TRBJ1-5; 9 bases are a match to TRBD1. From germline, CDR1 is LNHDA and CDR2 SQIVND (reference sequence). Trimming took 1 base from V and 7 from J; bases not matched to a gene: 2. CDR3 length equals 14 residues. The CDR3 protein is CASSIVGQGQPQHF. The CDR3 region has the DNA TGTGCCAGTAGTATAGTGGGACAGGGACAGCCCCAGCATTTT.

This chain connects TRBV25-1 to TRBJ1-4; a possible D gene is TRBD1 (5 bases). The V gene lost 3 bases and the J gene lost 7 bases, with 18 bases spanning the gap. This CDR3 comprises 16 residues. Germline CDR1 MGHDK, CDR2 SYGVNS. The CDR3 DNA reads TGTGCCAGCAGTGACCAACCAGGCAGGGCCATTGAAAAACTGTTTTTT. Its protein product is CASSDQPGRAIEKLFF.

The CDR3 loop is CASSSPYNEQFF. The CDR3 DNA sequence: TGTGCCAGCAGTTCCCCATACAATGAGCAGTTCTTC. The chain combines TRBV6-6 with TRBJ2-1; no reliable D call. CDR1 and CDR2 (germline): MNHNY, SVGAGI (reference sequence). This CDR3 is built from 12 residues. Trimming took off 4 bases at V and 4 bases at J, with 5 bases between the two ends.

CDR3 in amino acids: CASNRGTNEKLFF. The CDR3 coding sequence is TGTGCCAGTAACAGGGGGACGAATGAAAAACTGTTTTTT. V usage is TRBV19 and J usage is TRBJ1-4; 8 bases are shared with TRBD1. CDR1 is LNHDA, CDR2 SQIVND, per germline (reference sequence). This CDR3 is built from 13 residues. Unmatched junction bases numbered 3, after V lost 7 bases and J lost 5 bases. The full variable domain, in which reference TRBV19 and TRBJ1-4 provide the parts outside the CDR3, is DGGITQSPKYLFRKEGQNVTLSCEQNLNHDAMYWYRQDPGQGLRLIYYSQIVNDFQKGDIAEGYSVSREKKESFPLTVTSAQKNPTAFYLCASNRGTNEKLFFGSGTQLSVL.

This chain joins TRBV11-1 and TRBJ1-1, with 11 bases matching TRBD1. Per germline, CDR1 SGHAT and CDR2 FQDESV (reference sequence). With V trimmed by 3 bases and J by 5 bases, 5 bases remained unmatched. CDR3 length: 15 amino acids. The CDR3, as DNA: TGTGCCAGCAGCTTCGGGGGGGACAGGGGGACTGAAGCTTTCTTT. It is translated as CASSFGGDRGTEAFF.

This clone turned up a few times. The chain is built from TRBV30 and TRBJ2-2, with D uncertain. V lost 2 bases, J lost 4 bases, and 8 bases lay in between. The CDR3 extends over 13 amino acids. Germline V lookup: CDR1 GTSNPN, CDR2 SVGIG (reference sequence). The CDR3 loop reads CAWSSQSTGELFF. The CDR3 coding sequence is TGTGCCTGGAGTTCGCAGAGCACCGGGGAGCTGTTTTTT.

CDR3 residues: CSAHTPGGYTF. The CDR3 DNA sequence: TGCAGTGCCCATACACCCGGGGGCTACACCTTC. The chain joins TRBV20-1 to TRBJ1-2, with D unresolved. The CDR3 has 11 residues. V was pared by 6 bases and J by 8 bases, with 13 bases between. Germline assignment: CDR1 DFQATT and CDR2 SNEGSKA (reference sequence).

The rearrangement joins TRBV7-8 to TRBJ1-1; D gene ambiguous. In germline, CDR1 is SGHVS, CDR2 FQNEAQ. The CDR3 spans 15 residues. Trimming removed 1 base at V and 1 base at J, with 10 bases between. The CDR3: CASSLVLGENTEAFF. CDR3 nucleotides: TGTGCCAGCAGCTTAGTTCTGGGTGAGAACACTGAAGCTTTCTTT. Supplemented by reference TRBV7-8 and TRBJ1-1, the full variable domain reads GAGVSQSPRYKVAKRGQDVALRCDPISGHVSLFWYQQALGQGPEFLTYFQNEAQLDKSGLPSDRFFAERPEGSVSTLKIQRTQQEDSAVYLCASSLVLGENTEAFFGQGTRLTVV.

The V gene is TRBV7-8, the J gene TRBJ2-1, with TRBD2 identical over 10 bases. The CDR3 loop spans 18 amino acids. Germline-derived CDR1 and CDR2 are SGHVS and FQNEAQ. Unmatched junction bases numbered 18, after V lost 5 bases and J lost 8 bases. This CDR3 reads CASSTRGGAGGLFYEQFF. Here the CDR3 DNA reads TGTGCCAGCAGCACCCGGGGGGGAGCGGGAGGGCTATTCTATGAGCAGTTCTTC.

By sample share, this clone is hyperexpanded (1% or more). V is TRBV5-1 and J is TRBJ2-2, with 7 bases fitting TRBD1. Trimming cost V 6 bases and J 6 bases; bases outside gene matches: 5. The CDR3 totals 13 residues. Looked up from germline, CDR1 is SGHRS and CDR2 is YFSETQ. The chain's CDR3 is CASTRTGAGELFF. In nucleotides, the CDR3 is TGCGCCAGCACCCGCACAGGGGCCGGGGAGCTGTTTTTT.

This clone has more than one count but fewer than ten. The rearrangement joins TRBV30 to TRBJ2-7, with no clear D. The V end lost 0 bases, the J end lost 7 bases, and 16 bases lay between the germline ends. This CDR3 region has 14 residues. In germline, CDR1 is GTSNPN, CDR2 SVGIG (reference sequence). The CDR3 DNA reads TGTGCCTGGAGTGTACTATCAGGATGGATGGAGCAGTACTTC. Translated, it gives CAWSVLSGWMEQYF.

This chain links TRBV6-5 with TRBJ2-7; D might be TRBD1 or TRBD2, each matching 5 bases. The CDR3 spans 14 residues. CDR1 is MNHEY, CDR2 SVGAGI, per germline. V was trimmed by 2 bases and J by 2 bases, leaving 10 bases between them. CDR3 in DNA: TGTGCCAGCAGTTACGGGCAGGGACCCTACGAGCAGTACTTC. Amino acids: CASSYGQGPYEQYF.

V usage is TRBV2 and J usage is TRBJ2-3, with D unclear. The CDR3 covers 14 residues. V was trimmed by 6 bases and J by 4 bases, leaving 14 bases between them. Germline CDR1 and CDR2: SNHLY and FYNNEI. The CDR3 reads CASSPQELSDTQYF. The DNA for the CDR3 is TGTGCCAGCAGCCCCCAGGAGCTGTCAGATACGCAGTATTTT. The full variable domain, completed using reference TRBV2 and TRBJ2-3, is EPEVTQTPSHQVTQMGQEVILRCVPISNHLYFYWYRQILGQKVEFLVSFYNNEISEKSEIFDDQFSVERPDGSNFTLKIRSTKLEDSAMYFCASSPQELSDTQYFGPGTRLTVL.

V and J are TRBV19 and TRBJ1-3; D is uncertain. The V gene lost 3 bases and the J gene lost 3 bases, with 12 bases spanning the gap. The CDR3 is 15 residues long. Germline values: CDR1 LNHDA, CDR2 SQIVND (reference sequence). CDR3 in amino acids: CASSIPGSLGNTIYF. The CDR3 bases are TGTGCCAGTAGTATCCCGGGGTCTCTTGGAAACACCATATATTTT.

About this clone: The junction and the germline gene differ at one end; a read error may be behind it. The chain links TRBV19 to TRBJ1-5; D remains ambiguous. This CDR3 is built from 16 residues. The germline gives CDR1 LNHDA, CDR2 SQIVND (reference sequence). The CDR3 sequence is CASRIVGSFSNQPQHF. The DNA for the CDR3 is TGTGCCAGTAGGATAGTAGGGAGCTTTAGCAATCAGCCCCAGCATTTT.

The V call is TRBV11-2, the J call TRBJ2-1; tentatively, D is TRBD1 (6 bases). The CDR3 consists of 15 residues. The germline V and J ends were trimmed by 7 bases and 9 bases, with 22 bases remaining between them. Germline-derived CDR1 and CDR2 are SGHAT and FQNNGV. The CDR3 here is CASNLGDRWLGEQFF. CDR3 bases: TGTGCCAGCAACTTGGGTGACAGGTGGTTAGGTGAGCAGTTCTTC.

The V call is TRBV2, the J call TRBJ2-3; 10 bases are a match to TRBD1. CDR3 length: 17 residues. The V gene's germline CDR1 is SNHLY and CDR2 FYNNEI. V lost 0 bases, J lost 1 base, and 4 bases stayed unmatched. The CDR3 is CASSEAFGTGGTDTQYF. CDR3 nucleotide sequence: TGTGCCAGCAGTGAAGCGTTCGGGACAGGGGGCACAGATACGCAGTATTTT. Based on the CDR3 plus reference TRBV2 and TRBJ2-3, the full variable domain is EPEVTQTPSHQVTQMGQEVILRCVPISNHLYFYWYRQILGQKVEFLVSFYNNEISEKSEIFDDQFSVERPDGSNFTLKIRSTKLEDSAMYFCASSEAFGTGGTDTQYFGPGTRLTVL.

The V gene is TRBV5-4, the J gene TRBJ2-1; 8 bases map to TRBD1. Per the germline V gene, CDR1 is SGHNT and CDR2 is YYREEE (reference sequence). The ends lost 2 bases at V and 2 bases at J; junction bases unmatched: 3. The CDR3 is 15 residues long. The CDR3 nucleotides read TGTGCCAGCAGCTTATTACAGGGGGCCTACAATGAGCAGTTCTTC. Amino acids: CASSLLQGAYNEQFF.

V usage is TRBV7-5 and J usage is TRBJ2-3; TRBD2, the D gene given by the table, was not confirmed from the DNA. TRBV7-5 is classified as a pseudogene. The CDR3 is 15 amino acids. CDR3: CASSPRGLITDTQYF. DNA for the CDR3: TGTGCCAGCAGCCCCAGGGGACTAATCACAGATACGCAGTATTTT.

Written as DNA, the CDR3 is TGTGCCAGCAGCTTAGATCACCGGATGGAGCTGTTTTTT. Its protein is CASSLDHRMELFF. The chain uses TRBV11-2 and TRBJ2-2; no reliable D call. Germline V gene lookup returns CDR1 SGHAT and CDR2 FQNNGV. V gave up 0 bases and J gave up 10 bases, with 9 bases separating them. CDR3 size: 13 residues.